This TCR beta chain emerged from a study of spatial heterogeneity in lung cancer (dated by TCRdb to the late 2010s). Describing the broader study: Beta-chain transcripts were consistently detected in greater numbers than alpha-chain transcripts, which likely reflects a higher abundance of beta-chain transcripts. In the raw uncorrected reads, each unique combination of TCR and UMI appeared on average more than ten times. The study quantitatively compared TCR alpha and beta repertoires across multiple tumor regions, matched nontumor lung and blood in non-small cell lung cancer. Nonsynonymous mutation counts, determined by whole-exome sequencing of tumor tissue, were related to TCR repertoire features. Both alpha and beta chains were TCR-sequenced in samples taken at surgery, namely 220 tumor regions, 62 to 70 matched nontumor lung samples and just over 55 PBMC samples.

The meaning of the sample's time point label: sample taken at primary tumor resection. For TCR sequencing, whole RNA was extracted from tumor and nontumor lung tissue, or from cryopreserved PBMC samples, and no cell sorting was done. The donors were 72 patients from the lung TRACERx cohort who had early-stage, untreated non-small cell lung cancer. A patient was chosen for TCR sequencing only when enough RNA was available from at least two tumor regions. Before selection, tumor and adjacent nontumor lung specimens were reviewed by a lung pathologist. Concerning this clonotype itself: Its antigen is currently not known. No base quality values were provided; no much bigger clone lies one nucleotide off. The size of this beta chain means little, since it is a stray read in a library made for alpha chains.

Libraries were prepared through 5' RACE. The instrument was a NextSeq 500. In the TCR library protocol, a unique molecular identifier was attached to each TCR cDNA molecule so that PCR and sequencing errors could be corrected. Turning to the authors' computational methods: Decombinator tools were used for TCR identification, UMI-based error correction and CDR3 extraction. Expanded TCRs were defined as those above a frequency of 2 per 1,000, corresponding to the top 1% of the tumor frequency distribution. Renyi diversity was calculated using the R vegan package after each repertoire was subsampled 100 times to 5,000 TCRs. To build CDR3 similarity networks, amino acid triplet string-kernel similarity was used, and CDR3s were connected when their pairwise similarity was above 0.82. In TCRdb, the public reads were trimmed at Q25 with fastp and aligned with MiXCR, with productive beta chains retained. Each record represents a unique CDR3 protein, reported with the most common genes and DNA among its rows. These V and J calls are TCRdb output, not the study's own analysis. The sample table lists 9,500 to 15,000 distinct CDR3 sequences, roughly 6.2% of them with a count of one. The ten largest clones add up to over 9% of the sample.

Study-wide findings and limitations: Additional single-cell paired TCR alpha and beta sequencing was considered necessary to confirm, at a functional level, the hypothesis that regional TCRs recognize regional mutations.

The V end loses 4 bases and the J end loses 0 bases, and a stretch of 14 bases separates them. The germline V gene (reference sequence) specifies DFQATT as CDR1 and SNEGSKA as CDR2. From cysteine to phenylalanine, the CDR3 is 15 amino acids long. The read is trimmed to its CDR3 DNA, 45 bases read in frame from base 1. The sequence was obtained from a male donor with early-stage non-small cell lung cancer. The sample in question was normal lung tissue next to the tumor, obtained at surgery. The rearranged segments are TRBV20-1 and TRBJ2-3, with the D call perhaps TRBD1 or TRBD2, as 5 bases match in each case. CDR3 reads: CSATIRDVSTDTQYF. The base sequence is TGCAGTGCTACAATCCGGGACGTTAGCACAGATACGCAGTATTTT.